One TCR beta chain is described in this entry. This clonotype was seen a handful of times. There is no known antigen for this receptor. Nothing much larger sits one base from this clone, and base qualities are not available. Ficoll-Paque density gradient centrifugation was used to isolate PBMCs. The data stem from a study of T-cell memory formation after mild COVID-19 (dated by TCRdb to the early 2020s). Context from the whole study: TCR sequence clusters from the two donors were largely donor specific. T-cell clones expanding and contracting after mild COVID-19 in two donors were tracked by longitudinal TCRalpha and TCRbeta repertoire sequencing. Two young, previously healthy adult volunteers made up the cohort, one male and one female. Overall study results and their limits: Some responding clones were found in pre-infection memory, which suggests that pre-existing cross-reactive memory T cells took part in the SARS-CoV-2 response. Whether the second-wave clones peaking on day 37 were SARS-CoV-2 specific was not confirmed. Only two mild cases were covered by the study, and larger cohorts that include severe cases with pre-infection samples were considered necessary. From day 15 to 85, contracting clones showed balanced CD4/CD8 phenotypes, whereas a second wave of clones that expanded from day 15 to 37 leaned towards CD4+. Contracting CD4+ clones turned up mainly in the CM and EM memory subsets, whereas EMRA was where CD8+ clones were enriched.

Sequences MNHEY (CDR1) and SVGAGI (CDR2) are obtained from the germline V gene. The trim is 3 bases for V and 0 bases for J, with a gap of 9 bases between the germline ends. From the cysteine up to the phenylalanine, the CDR3 has a length of 15 residues. Left in the record is the CDR3 DNA by itself, 45 bases read in frame from the first base. TCRdb shows the sequencer as Illumina NovaSeq 6000. TCRalpha and TCRbeta cDNA libraries were built by 5'RACE with constant-segment primers, adding sample barcodes and unique molecular identifiers. Trizol reagent was used to extract RNA from every sample. The libraries were amplified in two PCR steps, and the second step added a second sample barcode and Illumina TruSeq adapters. Libraries were sequenced on an Illumina NovaSeq with 2 x 150 bp paired-end reads. The authors' analysis ran thus. Demultiplexing of reads and collapsing into UMI-guided consensus sequences were performed with migec v1.2.7. Using mixcr v2.1.11, UMI consensuses were aligned to TRA and TRB V and J templates and then assembled into clonotypes. A clonotype was counted as expanded or contracted only when both edgeR and NoisET called the clonotype significant, with the noise models trained on biological replicates. For edgeR calls, the cutoffs were a false discovery rate-adjusted p below 0.01 and a log2 fold-change threshold of 1. As an exploratory analysis of dynamics, PCA with hierarchical clustering was applied to max-normalized trajectories of the 1000 most abundant clonotypes. Separately sequenced CD4+ and CD8+ repertoires were used to assign a CD4 or CD8 phenotype to each responding clone. TCRdb passed the public sequencing reads through fastp at Q25 and MiXCR, retaining productive beta sequences. Rows matching on CDR3 protein sequence are summarized as one entry with the most common DNA and genes. The V and J calls shown here were made by TCRdb, not taken from the authors' results. In this sample the table shows roughly 600,000 distinct CDR3 sequences, approximately 18% of which occur a single time. The ten largest clones take up around 13% of the sample.

The sample taken for sequencing was PBMCs or a T cell subset sorted from them (not recorded which). The sequence came from an adult woman who had mild COVID-19 (a few samples of this study predate the infection). The sample titles of this study are shuffled in the database, so cell type and time point are left out; the donor was told from shared clones. Rearrangement joined TRBV6-5 to TRBJ2-1; tentative D gene TRBD2, with 6 bases matching. In nucleotide form, the sequence is TGTGCCAGCAGTTATGGCGGGGCCTCCTACAATGAGCAGTTCTTC. It translates as CASSYGGASYNEQFF.